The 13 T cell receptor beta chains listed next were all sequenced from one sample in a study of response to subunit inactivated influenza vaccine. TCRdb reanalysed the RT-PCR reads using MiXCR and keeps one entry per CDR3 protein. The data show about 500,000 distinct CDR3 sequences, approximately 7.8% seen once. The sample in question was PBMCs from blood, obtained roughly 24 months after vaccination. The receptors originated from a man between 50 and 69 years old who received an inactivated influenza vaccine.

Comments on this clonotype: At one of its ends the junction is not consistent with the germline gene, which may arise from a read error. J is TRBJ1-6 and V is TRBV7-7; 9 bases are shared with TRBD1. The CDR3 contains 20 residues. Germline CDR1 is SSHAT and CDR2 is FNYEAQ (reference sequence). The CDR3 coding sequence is TGTGCTAGCAGCTTAATATTGGACAGGGGAGGGAGCTCCTATAATTCACCCCTCCACTTT. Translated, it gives CASSLILDRGGSSYNSPLHF. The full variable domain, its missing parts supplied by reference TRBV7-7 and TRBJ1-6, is GAGVSQSPRYKVTKRGQDVTLRCDPISSHATLYWYQQALGQGPEFLTYFNYEAQPDKSGLPSDRFSAERPEGSISTLTIQRTEQRDSAMYRCASSLILDRGGSSYNSPLHFGNGTRLTVT.

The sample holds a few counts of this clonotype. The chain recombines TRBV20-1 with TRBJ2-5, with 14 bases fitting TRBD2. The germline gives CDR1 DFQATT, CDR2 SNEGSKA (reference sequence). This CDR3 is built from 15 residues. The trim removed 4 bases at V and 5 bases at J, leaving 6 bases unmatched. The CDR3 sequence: CSATGTSGSPETQYF. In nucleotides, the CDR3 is TGCAGTGCTACAGGGACTAGCGGGAGTCCGGAGACCCAGTACTTC.

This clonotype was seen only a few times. This CDR3 is CASSLFGTGVETQYF. The CDR3 bases are TGTGCCAGCAGTTTATTTGGGACAGGGGTAGAGACCCAGTACTTC. V and J are TRBV12-3 or TRBV12-4 and TRBJ2-5, with 10 bases fitting TRBD1. V lost 2 bases and J lost 4; bases outside the gene matches: 4. The CDR3 covers 15 residues.

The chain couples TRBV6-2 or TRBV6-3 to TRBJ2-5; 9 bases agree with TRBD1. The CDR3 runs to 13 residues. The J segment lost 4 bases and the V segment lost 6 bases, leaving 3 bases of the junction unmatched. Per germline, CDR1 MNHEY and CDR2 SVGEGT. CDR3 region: CASRTGGGETQYF. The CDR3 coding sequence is TGTGCCAGCAGGACAGGGGGAGGAGAGACCCAGTACTTC.

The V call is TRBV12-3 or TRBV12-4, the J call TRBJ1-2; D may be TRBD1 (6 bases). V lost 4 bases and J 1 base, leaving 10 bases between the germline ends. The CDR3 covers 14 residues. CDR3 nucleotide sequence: TGTGCCAGCAGTTGGGGGGCCGGTAACTATGGCTACACCTTC. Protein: CASSWGAGNYGYTF.

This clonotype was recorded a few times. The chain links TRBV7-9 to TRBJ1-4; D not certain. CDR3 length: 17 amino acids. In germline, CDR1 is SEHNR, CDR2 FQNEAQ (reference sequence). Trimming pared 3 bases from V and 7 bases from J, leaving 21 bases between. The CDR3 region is CASSFPSFGGEGEKLFF. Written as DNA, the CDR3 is TGTGCCAGCAGCTTCCCTTCCTTTGGTGGGGAGGGTGAAAAACTGTTTTTT.

As DNA, the CDR3 is TGTGCCAGCAGCCCCTCATACAGGGGCACTGAAGCTTTCTTT. Translating gives CASSPSYRGTEAFF. This rearrangement joins TRBV7-6 to TRBJ1-1, with TRBD1 matching 7 bases. V dropped 5 bases and J dropped 4; count of bases not matched to a gene: 7. From germline, CDR1 is SGHVS and CDR2 FNYEAQ. The CDR3 is 14 residues long.

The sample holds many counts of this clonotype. For the CDR3, the DNA is TGCGCCAGCAGTACGGAGGTGAACACTGAAGCTTTCTTT. Residues: CASSTEVNTEAFF. V and J are TRBV5-1 and TRBJ1-1, with unresolved D. The CDR3 consists of 13 residues. V lost 5 bases to trimming and J lost 0 bases, with 8 bases between them. Germline CDR1 SGHRS, CDR2 YFSETQ.

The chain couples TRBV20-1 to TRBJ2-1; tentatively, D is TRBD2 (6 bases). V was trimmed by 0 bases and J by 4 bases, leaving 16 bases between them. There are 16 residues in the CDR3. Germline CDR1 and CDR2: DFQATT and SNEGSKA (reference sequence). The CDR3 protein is CSARDLSGGEYNEQFF. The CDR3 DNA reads TGCAGTGCTAGAGATCTAAGTGGAGGGGAATACAATGAGCAGTTCTTC.

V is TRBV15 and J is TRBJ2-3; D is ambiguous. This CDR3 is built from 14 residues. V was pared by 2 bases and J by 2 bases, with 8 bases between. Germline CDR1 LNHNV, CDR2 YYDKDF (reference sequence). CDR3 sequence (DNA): TGTGCCACCAGCAGAAGTCAGGCCACAGATACGCAGTATTTT. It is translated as CATSRSQATDTQYF.

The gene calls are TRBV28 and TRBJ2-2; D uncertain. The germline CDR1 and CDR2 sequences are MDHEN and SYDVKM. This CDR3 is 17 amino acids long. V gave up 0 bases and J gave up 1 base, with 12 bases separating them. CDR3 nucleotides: TGTGCCAGCAGTTTATGGGCTGCCCCAGTGAACACCGGGGAGCTGTTTTTT. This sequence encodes CASSLWAAPVNTGELFF.

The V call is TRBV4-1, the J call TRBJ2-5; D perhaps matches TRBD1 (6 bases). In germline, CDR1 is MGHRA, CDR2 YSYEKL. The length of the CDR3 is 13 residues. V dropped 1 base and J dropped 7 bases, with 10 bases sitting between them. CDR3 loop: CASSQVLRGTQYF. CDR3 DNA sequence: TGCGCCAGCAGCCAAGTTCTCAGGGGGACCCAGTACTTC.

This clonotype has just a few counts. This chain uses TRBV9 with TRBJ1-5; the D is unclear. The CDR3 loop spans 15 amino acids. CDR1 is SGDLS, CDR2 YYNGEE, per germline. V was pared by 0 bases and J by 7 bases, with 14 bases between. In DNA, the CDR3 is TGTGCCAGCAGCGTAGAGGGAGGGCTTGACCAGCCCCAGCATTTT. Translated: CASSVEGGLDQPQHF.